This T cell receptor beta chain is from a study of post-analysis software for immune sequencing data. Turning to the study itself: Clinical courses comprised relapsing-remitting, secondary progressive and progressive-relapsing multiple sclerosis. Study outcomes and limitations: TRBV segments more frequent in patients than in controls numbered a few and included TRBV5-6, TRBV5-1 and TRBV20-1.

Worth noting for this clonotype: The antigen is not known.

CDR3 length: 12 amino acids. V lost 8 bases, J lost 2 bases, and 12 bases lay in between. CDR1 and CDR2 (germline): DFQATT, SNEGSKA (reference sequence). Every TCR beta cDNA library bore unique molecular identifiers. TCRdb fed the PCR reads into MiXCR, producing one record per CDR3 protein. The table shows 740,000 or so distinct CDR3 sequences, with roughly 58% occurring only once. The source of this sequence is a girl aged 5 to 17 with multiple sclerosis. The sequenced sample was blood. V gene TRBV20-1 combines with J gene TRBJ2-5, with D unresolved. The chain's CDR3 is CSPALFQETQYF. The CDR3 DNA follows: TGCAGTCCCGCCCTTTTTCAAGAGACCCAGTACTTC.